This is a list of T cell receptor beta chains from one sample in a study of early T cells in non-severe SARS-CoV-2 infection. MiXCR, run by TCRdb on the 5' RACE reads, gives a single entry per CDR3 protein. The sample gives some 66,000 distinct CDR3 sequences, roughly 13% of which show up once; approximately 5.5% is in the top ten. The sequencing sample was made of whole blood. The receptors shown here come from an adult who was a healthcare worker with PCR-confirmed SARS-CoV-2 infection or an uninfected control (not recorded which). CDR3s include the opening cysteine and the closing phenylalanine or tryptophan. The D gene is left open where the match is weak. Clone size is given for some rows only: seen once, a few or many times, or a class if the clone is expanded.

TRBV3-1	few	TRBJ2-3	NA	TGTGCCAGCAGCCAAGATCACGAGTCAGATACGCAGTATTTT	CASSQDHESDTQYF
TRBV7-2	many	TRBJ2-1	NA	TGTGCCAGCAGCTTTCCGGGGTCCTACAATGAGCAGTTCTTC	CASSFPGSYNEQFF
TRBV20-1	NA	TRBJ2-7	TRBD2	TGCAGTGCTAGAGATAGGCTAGCGGGGGCCGCATACGAGCAGTACTTC	CSARDRLAGAAYEQYF
TRBV12-3/TRBV12-4	many	TRBJ1-6	NA	TGTGCCAGCCACAGGGATAATTCACCCCTCCACTTT	CASHRDNSPLHF
TRBV3-1	NA	TRBJ1-1	NA	TGTGCCAGCAGCCAGGCTGTCCCCGGGGGAAAAGCTTTCTTT	CASSQAVPGGKAFF
TRBV5-3	many	TRBJ2-3	NA	TGTGCCAGAAGCTTGTGCGACAGTACACTTTGCAACACAGATACGCAGTATTTT	CARSLCDSTLCNTDTQYF
TRBV20-1	NA	TRBJ1-3	TRBD1	TGCAGTGCTAGTGACGGAGGGGGCGGAAACACCATATATTTT	CSASDGGGGNTIYF
TRBV27	NA	TRBJ2-1	NA	TGTGCCAGCACTTCAATGGGGGGCGCGAACAATGAGCAGTTCTTC	CASTSMGGANNEQFF
TRBV6-6	NA	TRBJ2-2	TRBD2	TGTGCCAGCAGTTACTCGGGCGGGGGGAACACCGGGGAGCTGTTTTTT	CASSYSGGGNTGELFF
TRBV20-1	many	TRBJ2-5	TRBD1	TGCAGTGCTACGACAGGGGGAGGCGAGACCCAGTACTTC	CSATTGGGETQYF
TRBV9	NA	TRBJ1-1	TRBD1	TGTGCCAGCAGCGCCGGACAGGGGTTCGACACTGAAGCTTTCTTT	CASSAGQGFDTEAFF
TRBV7-7	many	TRBJ2-7	NA	TGTGCTAGCAGCTCCGGATGTCGGGGCCCTATTTGCGAGCAGTACTTC	CASSSGCRGPICEQYF
TRBV3-1	many	TRBJ1-3	NA	TGTGCCAGCAGCTATGCCGGGAGATACTCTGGAAACACCATATATTTT	CASSYAGRYSGNTIYF
TRBV13	many	TRBJ2-5	NA	TGTGCCAGCAGCTTAGAAGGGGGAGCAGAGACCCAGTACTTC	CASSLEGGAETQYF
TRBV20-1	many	TRBJ2-2	TRBD2	TGCAGTGCGTTTGCGGGGGGAAGTACCGGGGAGCTGTTTTTT	CSAFAGGSTGELFF
TRBV20-1	many	TRBJ2-7	NA	TGCAGTGCTAGAGATCCCAGTCAACCCCTCTACGAGCAGTACTTC	CSARDPSQPLYEQYF
TRBV19	NA	TRBJ1-5	NA	TGTGCCAGTAGTATTTACCTAGGGCAAAGCAATCAGCCCCAGCATTTT	CASSIYLGQSNQPQHF
TRBV6-6	many	TRBJ1-5	NA	TGTGCCAGCAGTTACGCTGGTCAGCCCCAGCATTTT	CASSYAGQPQHF
TRBV29-1	many	TRBJ1-5	NA	TGCAGCGTTGGCTCGGGGGACAATCAGCCCCAGCATTTT	CSVGSGDNQPQHF
TRBV29-1	few	TRBJ2-3	TRBD2	TGCAGCGGACCGGGGGGACTAGCGGCAGATACGCAGTATTTT	CSGPGGLAADTQYF
TRBV3-1	few	TRBJ1-1	NA	TGTGCCAGCAGCGGAGCGGGGAACACTGAAGCTTTCTTT	CASSGAGNTEAFF
TRBV3-1	few	TRBJ1-1	NA	TGTGCCAGCAGCCAAGGGAGTGAAGCTTTCTTT	CASSQGSEAFF
TRBV15	NA	TRBJ2-7	TRBD1	TGTGCCACCAGCAGAACCGGGACAGGGGCCTACGAGCAGTACTTC	CATSRTGTGAYEQYF
TRBV29-1	few	TRBJ2-2	NA	TGCAGCGTTGATCAGGGATGGACCGGGGAGCTGTTTTTT	CSVDQGWTGELFF
TRBV2	many	TRBJ2-7	NA	TGTGCCAGCAGTGAAGCGCACGGGGGAATCCTGTACGAGCAGTACTTC	CASSEAHGGILYEQYF
TRBV5-5	NA	TRBJ2-3	TRBD2	TGTGCCAGCAGCTTGGCGCCTAGCGGGGGGTACACAGATACGCAGTATTTT	CASSLAPSGGYTDTQYF
TRBV11-2	NA	TRBJ1-1	NA	TGTGCCAGCAGCTACGACAGTGAAGCTTTCTTT	CASSYDSEAFF
TRBV5-1	NA	TRBJ2-1	NA	TGCGCCAGCAGTTACTCGCAATACAATGAGCAGTTCTTC	CASSYSQYNEQFF
TRBV12-3/TRBV12-4	many	TRBJ1-1	TRBD1	TGTGCCAGCAGTTTCGGGACAGGGGGGATTGTGGCTTTCTTT	CASSFGTGGIVAFF
TRBV15	few	TRBJ2-1	TRBD1	TGTGCCACCAGCAGAGCCGGGACAGGGGTCCTTGAGCAGTTCTTC	CATSRAGTGVLEQFF
TRBV5-5	few	TRBJ2-7	TRBD1	TGTGCCAGCAGCAATCCCCATCCGGGACAGGGGACCACCGGGTTC	CASSNPHPGQGTTGF
TRBV3-1	many	TRBJ1-6	NA	TGTGCCAGCAGCCATCAGGGGATCAATTCACCCCTCCACTTT	CASSHQGINSPLHF
TRBV12-3/TRBV12-4	few	TRBJ2-3	NA	TGTGCCAGCAACTTCGGAACAGATACGCAGTATTTT	CASNFGTDTQYF
TRBV5-4	few	TRBJ2-5	NA	TGTGCCGGGAAAGACGTTTACCAAGAGACCCAGTACTTC	CAGKDVYQETQYF
TRBV5-1	few	TRBJ2-7	NA	TGCGCCAGCAGCTTCGGGTTTGTTTCCTACGAGCAGTACTTC	CASSFGFVSYEQYF
TRBV6-2/TRBV6-3	NA	TRBJ2-5	NA	TGTGCCAGCAGTTACACGGAGACCCAGTACTTC	CASSYTETQYF
TRBV20-1	many	TRBJ2-7	NA	TGCAGTGCTAGAGATTCTAGGACATCAACCTACGAGCAGTACTTC	CSARDSRTSTYEQYF
TRBV12-5	many	TRBJ1-1	NA	TGTGCTAGTGGTTTGGGAGCAGGGACTGAAGCTTTCTTT	CASGLGAGTEAFF
TRBV29-1	many	TRBJ2-5	TRBD1	TGCAGCGGTACTGGGACAGAAGAGACCCAGTACTTC	CSGTGTEETQYF
TRBV3-1	many	TRBJ2-6	TRBD2	TGTGCCAGCAGCGGACTAGCGGGATCGGGGGCCAACGTCCTGACTTTC	CASSGLAGSGANVLTF
TRBV29-1	NA	TRBJ2-7	TRBD2	TGCAGCGTTGCGGCAGTAGCGGGGGGGCCTGACGAGCAGTACTTC	CSVAAVAGGPDEQYF
TRBV19	few	TRBJ1-4	TRBD1	TGTGCCAGTAGTATCGGGGACAGGGGGCTCGGAGAAAAACTGTTTTTT	CASSIGDRGLGEKLFF
TRBV5-1	few	TRBJ2-3	NA	TGCGCCAGCAGCTCGTTAAAATACACAGATACGCAGTATTTT	CASSSLKYTDTQYF
TRBV10-2	NA	TRBJ1-1	NA	TGCGCCAGCAGTGGACAGCCGAACACTGAAGCTTTCTTT	CASSGQPNTEAFF
TRBV11-2	many	TRBJ2-7	TRBD1	TGTGCCAGCAGCACTTACAGGGGGTTGGGGGAGCAGTACTTC	CASSTYRGLGEQYF